This passage covers 26 T cell receptor beta chains from one sample sequenced in a study of Ad26.COV2.S vaccination and SARS-CoV-2 variants. As for treatment: 15 to 20 received Ad26.COV2.S at low or high dose, single or two shots; 5 received placebo; per-sample allocation not given. Day 63 after the first injection of vaccine or placebo was the sampling time. Generated by immunoSEQ multiplex PCR, the TCRdb table keeps only in-frame clones and is missing some. In the table there are some 410,000 clones, roughly 90% of which are singletons. The starting material was peripheral blood, obtained in a trial of Ad26.COV2.S vaccine versus placebo. Source of these receptors: a person between 18 and 59 years old who received the Ad26.COV2.S COVID-19 vaccine or a placebo.

This sequence joins TRBV2 and TRBJ1-1; D is unclear. Germline V CDR1 and CDR2: SNHLY, FYNNEI. Trimming cost V 9 bases and J 2 bases, with 13 bases left between them. This CDR3 is 13 amino acids long. The DNA for the CDR3 is TGTGCCAGTCAAGGGCCAGCCAACACTGAAGCTTTCTTT. Residues: CASQGPANTEAFF.

V usage is TRBV27 and J usage is TRBJ2-7, with 12 bases identical to TRBD1. CDR1 MNHEY and CDR2 SMNVEV come from the germline V gene (reference sequence). J gave up 6 bases and V 5 bases, and 8 bases lay outside the gene matches. The CDR3 sequence is 15 residues long. CDR3 sequence: CASSPAGTGGFEQYF. The CDR3 DNA sequence: TGTGCCAGCAGTCCAGCGGGGACAGGGGGCTTCGAGCAGTACTTC.

This rearrangement joins TRBV7-2 to TRBJ1-4, with D tentatively TRBD1 (6 bases). CDR3 length: 15 residues. V gave up 1 base and J gave up 5 bases, with 11 bases separating them. CDR1 is SGHTA and CDR2 is FQGNSA in the germline V gene. The CDR3 DNA follows: TGTGCCAGCAGCTTAGTTTGGGGGCGGAATGAAAAACTGTTTTTT. It is translated as CASSLVWGRNEKLFF. The whole variable domain, filled in from reference TRBV7-2 and TRBJ1-4, reads GAGVSQSPSNKVTEKGKDVELRCDPISGHTALYWYRQSLGQGLEFLIYFQGNSAPDKSGLPSDRFSAERTGGSVSTLTIQRTQQEDSAVYLCASSLVWGRNEKLFFGSGTQLSVL.

This clone was counted a single time. The chain couples TRBV7-2 to TRBJ2-3, with TRBD1 as a possible D gene (5 bases). Germline V lookup: CDR1 SGHTA, CDR2 FQGNSA. The CDR3 loop spans 13 amino acids. Between the trimmed V and J ends, which lost 3 bases and 5 bases, there was a span of 9 bases. The CDR3 nucleotides are TGTGCCAGCAGCTTGCTCAGGGAAGATACGCAGTATTTT. Translated, it gives CASSLLREDTQYF.

V and J are TRBV6-2 or TRBV6-3 and TRBJ1-2; D gene ambiguous. Germline V gives CDR1 MNHEY, CDR2 SVGEGT. Trimming removed 5 bases at V and 2 bases at J, with 18 bases between. There are 16 residues in the CDR3. The CDR3: CASSATAVSTNYGYTF. The CDR3 coding sequence is TGTGCCAGCAGTGCAACGGCCGTCAGTACAAACTATGGCTACACCTTC.

This sequence joins TRBV7-9 and TRBJ1-2; a possible D gene is TRBD1 (6 bases). The CDR3 has 14 residues. Germline V gene lookup returns CDR1 SEHNR and CDR2 FQNEAQ (reference sequence). Trimming pared 8 bases from V and 1 base from J, leaving 14 bases between. The CDR3 sequence is CASLQGPRNYGYTF. The CDR3 DNA follows: TGTGCCAGCCTCCAGGGGCCCCGTAACTATGGCTACACCTTC.

V is TRBV19 and J is TRBJ1-5, with D unclear. The CDR3 extends over 12 amino acids. Trimming shortened V by 10 bases and J by 4 bases, and 11 bases separated the two germline ends. The V gene's germline CDR1 is LNHDA and CDR2 SQIVND (reference sequence). The CDR3 bases are TGTGCCACCGCCATTGGGAATCAGCCCCAGCATTTT. Its translation is CATAIGNQPQHF.

V and J are TRBV12-2 and TRBJ1-2. TRBV12-2 is assigned pseudogene status. This CDR3 contains 12 residues. CDR3 sequence reads: CAKQMRGYGYTF. The CDR3 DNA is TGTGCAAAACAGATGAGGGGCTATGGCTACACCTTC.

This clone has just one count. In DNA, the CDR3 is TGTGCCAGCAGTTTCGGGCTAGTGAACACTGAAGCTTTCTTT. Translated, it gives CASSFGLVNTEAFF. The chain has TRBV6-5 and TRBJ1-1; no firm D call. This CDR3 region has 14 residues. Germline V gene sequence: CDR1 MNHEY, CDR2 SVGAGI. Trimming removed 4 bases at V and 0 bases at J, with 9 bases between.

The chain recombines TRBV30 with TRBJ2-1, with D perhaps TRBD2 (5 bases). The germline V gene encodes CDR1 GTSNPN and CDR2 SVGIG (reference sequence). CDR3 length: 12 amino acids. V was pared by 7 bases and J by 8 bases, with 15 bases between. In DNA form, the CDR3 reads TGTGCCTCCTCGGAGGCGCGCTATGAGCAGTTCTTC. Its protein product is CASSEARYEQFF. Complete variable domain (other parts from reference TRBV30 and TRBJ2-1): SQTIHQWPATLVQPVGSPLSLECTVEGTSNPNLYWYRQAAGRGLQLLFYSVGIGQISSEVPQNLSASRPQDRQFILSSKKLLLSDSGFYLCASSEARYEQFFGPGTRLTVL.

A single count supports this clone. The chain combines TRBV2 with TRBJ1-6; possibly TRBD1 for D (5 bases). CDR3 length equals 13 residues. V dropped 7 bases and J dropped 13 bases, with 17 bases sitting between them. Germline CDR1 is SNHLY and CDR2 is FYNNEI. CDR3 coding DNA: TGTGCCAGCAAGGGCAGGGATCTTGGTCCCCTCCACTTT. Its translation is CASKGRDLGPLHF.

V gene TRBV3-1 (or the pseudogene TRBV3-2) combines with J gene TRBJ2-7, with D unclear. The CDR3 runs to 13 residues. Trimming stripped 0 bases from V and 6 bases from J, with 9 bases between. Germline CDR1 and CDR2: LGHDT and YNNKEL (reference sequence). In DNA, the CDR3 is TGTGCCAGCAGCCAAGAGTCAGCCTGCGAGCAGTACTTC. It encodes CASSQESACEQYF.

This chain connects TRBV27 to TRBJ2-1; 8 bases map to TRBD2. Germline assignment: CDR1 MNHEY and CDR2 SMNVEV (reference sequence). The CDR3 spans 14 residues. The V gene end was trimmed by 2 bases and the J gene end by 8 bases; junction bases not matched to a gene: 5. This CDR3 reads CASSLERGSYEQFF. The CDR3 DNA follows: TGTGCCAGCAGTTTAGAGCGGGGGTCCTATGAGCAGTTCTTC.

The chain couples TRBV9 to TRBJ1-4; TRBD1 aligns across 7 bases. Trimming cost V 0 bases and J 3 bases; bases outside gene matches: 8. CDR1 is SGDLS and CDR2 is YYNGEE in the germline V gene. The CDR3 is 17 residues long. In nucleotides, the CDR3 is TGTGCCAGCAGCGTAGAAGCAGGGGGGGCCTCTAATGAAAAACTGTTTTTT. It translates to CASSVEAGGASNEKLFF.

V usage is TRBV14 and J usage is TRBJ2-5, with no clear D. CDR1 is SGHDN, CDR2 FVKESK, per germline. The CDR3 consists of 13 residues. The V end lost 6 bases, the J end lost 2 bases, and 10 bases lay between the germline ends. The CDR3 bases are TGTGCCAGCAGACTTCGGACGCAAGAGACCCAGTACTTC. Its protein is CASRLRTQETQYF.

The chain links TRBV12-3 or TRBV12-4 to TRBJ1-3; D not certain. The CDR3 totals 12 residues. Trimming removed 3 bases at V and 3 bases at J, with 3 bases between. The CDR3 sequence is CASSFNGNTIYF. The CDR3 nucleotides are TGTGCCAGCAGTTTTAATGGAAACACCATATATTTT.

This chain joins TRBV7-9 and TRBJ2-1; maybe TRBD2 (6 bases). This CDR3 has 15 amino acids. CDR1 and CDR2 from the germline V gene are SEHNR and FQNEAQ (reference sequence). V was clipped by 2 bases and J by 9 bases, with 17 bases between them. The CDR3 region is CASSLRRVPGGEQFF. The CDR3 bases are TGTGCCAGCAGCTTAAGGAGGGTCCCAGGCGGTGAGCAGTTCTTC.

The rearrangement joins TRBV18 to TRBJ1-1, with unresolved D. This CDR3 comprises 15 residues. The V and J ends lost 5 bases and 2 bases respectively, with 15 bases between them. CDR1 is KGHSH and CDR2 is LQKENI in the germline V gene. The CDR3, as DNA: TGTGCCAGCTCAAATGGGGATTGGGCAAACACTGAAGCTTTCTTT. It codes for CASSNGDWANTEAFF.

The rearrangement joins TRBV19 to TRBJ1-1, with 10 bases that match TRBD1. Germline V gives CDR1 LNHDA, CDR2 SQIVND (reference sequence). J lost 6 bases, V lost 5 bases, and 9 bases had no gene match. CDR3 length: 15 residues. The CDR3 is CASSLSTGGFAEAFF. CDR3 DNA: TGTGCCAGTAGTCTTTCGACAGGGGGCTTCGCTGAAGCTTTCTTT.

The rearrangement joins TRBV7-9 to TRBJ2-1, with 7 bases lining up with TRBD2. The trim removed 8 bases at V and 3 bases at J, leaving 7 bases unmatched. The V gene's germline CDR1 is SEHNR and CDR2 FQNEAQ (reference sequence). The CDR3 has 14 residues. This chain's CDR3 is CASPSTSVYNEQFF. CDR3 sequence (DNA): TGTGCCAGCCCGTCCACTAGCGTCTACAATGAGCAGTTCTTC.

V gene TRBV18 combines with J gene TRBJ2-2; D is undetermined. Trimming stripped 4 bases from V and 1 base from J, with 7 bases between. The CDR3 totals 14 residues. Germline lookup yields CDR1 KGHSH and CDR2 LQKENI. The CDR3 spells CASSLRMNTGELFF. DNA for the CDR3: TGTGCCAGCTCACTCCGCATGAACACCGGGGAGCTGTTTTTT.

This clone was recorded once. This chain links TRBV5-1 with TRBJ2-4; the D call may be TRBD1 or TRBD2 (5 bases each). The CDR3 spans 15 residues. Germline CDR1 SGHRS, CDR2 YFSETQ. V was clipped by 1 base and J by 2 bases, with 10 bases between them. CDR3 sequence reads: CASSLTGASKNIQYF. CDR3 in DNA: TGCGCCAGCAGCTTGACCGGGGCATCCAAAAACATTCAGTACTTC.

This chain connects TRBV4-3 to TRBJ1-5, with D possibly being TRBD1 (6 bases). The V end was cut by 7 bases, the J end by 0 bases, with 13 bases between. Germline V gene sequence: CDR1 LGHNA, CDR2 YSLEER. The length of the CDR3 is 15 residues. CDR3 coding DNA: TGCGCCAGCAACCAGGGGCCTTATAGCAATCAGCCCCAGCATTTT. This codes for CASNQGPYSNQPQHF.

Of note for this clone: Other DNA sequences in this specimen translate into the identical CDR3. The chain carries TRBV12-3 or TRBV12-4 and TRBJ1-1; a possible D gene is TRBD1 (5 bases). The V end lost 5 bases, the J end lost 1 base, and 8 bases lay between the germline ends. The CDR3 covers 13 residues. CDR3: CASSLGQNTEAFF. DNA for the CDR3: TGTGCCAGCAGTCTTGGACAGAACACTGAAGCTTTCTTT.

V is TRBV19 and J is TRBJ2-3; D is uncertain. The V end lost 0 bases, the J end lost 2 bases, and 21 bases lay between the germline ends. Germline-derived CDR1 and CDR2 are LNHDA and SQIVND (reference sequence). This CDR3 comprises 19 residues. CDR3 nucleotides: TGTGCCAGTAGTATAGATGCCTCAGGCTACCCCCTTGACACAGATACGCAGTATTTT. Translation gives CASSIDASGYPLDTDTQYF.

V gene TRBV6-2 or TRBV6-3 combines with J gene TRBJ1-5; no clear D gene. CDR1 and CDR2 from the germline V gene are MNHEY and SVGEGT. The CDR3 is 17 amino acids. Written as DNA, the CDR3 is TGTGCAAGCGGTTTTTCTAGGAAGGATTATAGCAATCAGCCCCAGCATTTT. This codes for CASGFSRKDYSNQPQHF.